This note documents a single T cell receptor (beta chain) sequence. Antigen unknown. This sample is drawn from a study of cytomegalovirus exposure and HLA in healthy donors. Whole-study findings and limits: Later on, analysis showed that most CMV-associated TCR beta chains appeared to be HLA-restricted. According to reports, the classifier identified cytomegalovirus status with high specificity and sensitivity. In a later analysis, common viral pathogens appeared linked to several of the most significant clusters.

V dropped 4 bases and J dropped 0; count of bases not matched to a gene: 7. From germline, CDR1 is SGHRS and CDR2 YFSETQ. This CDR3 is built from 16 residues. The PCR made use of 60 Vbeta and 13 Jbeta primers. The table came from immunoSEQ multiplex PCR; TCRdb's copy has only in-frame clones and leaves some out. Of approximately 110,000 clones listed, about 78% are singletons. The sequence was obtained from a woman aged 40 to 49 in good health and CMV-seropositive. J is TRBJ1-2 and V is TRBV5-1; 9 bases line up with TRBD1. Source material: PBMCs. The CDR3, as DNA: TGCGCCAGCAGCCCCGGGACAGGGCTGACTAACTATGGCTACACCTTC. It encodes CASSPGTGLTNYGYTF.